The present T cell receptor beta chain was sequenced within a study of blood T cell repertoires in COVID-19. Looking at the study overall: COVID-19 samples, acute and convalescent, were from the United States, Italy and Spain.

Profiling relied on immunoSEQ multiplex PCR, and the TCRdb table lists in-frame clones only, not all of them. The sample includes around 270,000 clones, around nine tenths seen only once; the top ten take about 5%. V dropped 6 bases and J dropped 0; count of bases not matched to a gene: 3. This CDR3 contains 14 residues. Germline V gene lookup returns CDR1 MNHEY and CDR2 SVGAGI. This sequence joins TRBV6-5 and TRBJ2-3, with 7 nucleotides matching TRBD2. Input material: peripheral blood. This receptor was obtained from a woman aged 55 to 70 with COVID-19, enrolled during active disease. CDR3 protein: CASRTSKSTDTQYF. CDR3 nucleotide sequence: TGTGCCAGCAGGACTAGCAAAAGCACAGATACGCAGTATTTT.